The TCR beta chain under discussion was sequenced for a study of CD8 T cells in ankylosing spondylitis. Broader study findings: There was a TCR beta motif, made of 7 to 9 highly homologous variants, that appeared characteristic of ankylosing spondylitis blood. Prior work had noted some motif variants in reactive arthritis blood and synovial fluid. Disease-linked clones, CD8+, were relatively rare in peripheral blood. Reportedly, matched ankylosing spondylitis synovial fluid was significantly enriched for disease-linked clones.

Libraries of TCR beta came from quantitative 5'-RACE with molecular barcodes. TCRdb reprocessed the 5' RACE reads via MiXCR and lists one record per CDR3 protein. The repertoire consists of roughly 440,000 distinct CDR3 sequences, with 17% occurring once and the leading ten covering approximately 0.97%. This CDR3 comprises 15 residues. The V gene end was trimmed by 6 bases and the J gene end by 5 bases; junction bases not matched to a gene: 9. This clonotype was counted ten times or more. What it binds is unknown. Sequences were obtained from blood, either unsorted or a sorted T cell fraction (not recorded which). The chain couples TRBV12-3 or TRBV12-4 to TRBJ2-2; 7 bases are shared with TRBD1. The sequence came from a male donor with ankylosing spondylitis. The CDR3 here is CASRPNRGRTGELFF. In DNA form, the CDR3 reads TGTGCCAGCAGGCCCAACAGGGGTCGAACCGGGGAGCTGTTTTTT.